This T cell receptor beta chain was recorded in a study of T cells expressing NK-cell markers. Study-level information: TCR beta repertoires came from sorted CD3+CD56+NKG2C+, CD3+CD56+NKG2C- and CD3+CD56-NKG2C+ T cells. Study outcomes and limitations: Clarity on HCMV specificity was lacking for the expanded NKG2C+ T cell clones. Dominance of the CD3+CD56-NKG2C+ fraction by these clonotypes also held in a handful of donors.

Reprocessing the 5' RACE reads, TCRdb reports a single entry for every CDR3 protein and omits DNA. Its clone listing holds under 500,000 distinct CDR3 sequences. Remarks on this clonotype: Its matching antigen is unknown.

Germline lookup yields CDR1 DFQATT and CDR2 SNEGSKA (reference sequence). This CDR3 has 15 residues. The TCR sequence derives from a woman aged 18-69 years in good health. Sequenced material: blood T cells: a sorted CD56 or NKG2C T cell subset, CD4+ or CD8+ T cells, or bulk PBMC T cells (not recorded which). The chain is built from TRBV20-1 and TRBJ2-7; the TCRdb D gene call, TRBD1, has no DNA to confirm it. Here the CDR3 reads CSAGSKDRARNEQYF.